This T cell receptor beta chain was recorded in a study of blood T cells in healthy people across ages. Donors were healthy Caucasian individuals from Russia aged about 6 to 100. The CDR3 runs to 14 residues. Trimming pared 0 bases from V and 7 bases from J, leaving 11 bases between. CDR1 is SGHRS, CDR2 YFSETQ, per germline. A second PCR of 7 to 11 cycles used a sample-barcoded 5' primer and a J-beta primer mix. Each cDNA molecule was tagged by a template-switch adaptor with 12 random nucleotides. TCRdb used MiXCR to reprocess the 5' RACE reads, holding one entry per CDR3 protein. The sample lists some 900,000 distinct CDR3 sequences, roughly 26% occurring once. This clonotype appeared many times.

Sequencing was carried out using blood. The V call is TRBV5-1, the J call TRBJ2-1; perhaps TRBD2 as D (5 bases). The receptor's source is a woman aged 80 or older in good health. The CDR3 nucleotides read TGCGCCAGCAGCTTGGTTCTAGCCAGTAATGAGCAGTTCTTC. Translation gives CASSLVLASNEQFF.